This T cell receptor (beta chain) comes out of a study of blood T cell repertoires in COVID-19. Looking at the study overall: The United States, Italy and Spain were the sources of the acute and convalescent COVID-19 samples. The cDNA or gDNA used as material had been derived from T cells, B-cell-depleted T cells, or PBMCs.

This clone was detected only a few times. Authors' processing steps: How many nucleated cells were present was estimated from reference gene primer amplification. The assay was immunoSEQ multiplex PCR, and TCRdb's table has in-frame clones only and misses some. For V, J and clone size, that table is used; D and trimming come from the DNA. The sample has about 300,000 clones; approximately 88% are singletons. CDR1 and CDR2 (germline): SGHRS, YFSETQ. The CDR3 runs to 15 residues. V was shortened by 4 bases and J by 2 bases, with 13 bases between the two germline ends. This chain links TRBV5-1 with TRBJ1-3, with a possible D match to TRBD1 (6 bases). The receptor was derived from a woman aged 25 to 39 who had recovered from COVID-19. Sequenced sample: peripheral blood. The CDR3 sequence is CASSLTGTTGNTIYF. In DNA, the CDR3 is TGCGCCAGCAGCCTCACCGGGACAACTGGAAACACCATATATTTT.